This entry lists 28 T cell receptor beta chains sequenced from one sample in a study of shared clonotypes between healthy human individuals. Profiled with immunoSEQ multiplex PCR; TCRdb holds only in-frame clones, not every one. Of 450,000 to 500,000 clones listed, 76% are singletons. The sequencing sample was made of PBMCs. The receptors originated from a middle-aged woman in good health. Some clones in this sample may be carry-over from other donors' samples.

The CDR3 protein is CASSPEESGAVFF. The CDR3 DNA follows: TGTGCCAGCTCACCGGAGGAATCTGGGGCTGTGTTTTTT. The chain employs TRBV18 and TRBJ1-4, with D perhaps TRBD1 (5 bases). Trimming took 3 bases from V and 15 from J, leaving 17 bases between them. Germline-derived CDR1 and CDR2 are KGHSH and LQKENI. The CDR3 is 13 residues long.

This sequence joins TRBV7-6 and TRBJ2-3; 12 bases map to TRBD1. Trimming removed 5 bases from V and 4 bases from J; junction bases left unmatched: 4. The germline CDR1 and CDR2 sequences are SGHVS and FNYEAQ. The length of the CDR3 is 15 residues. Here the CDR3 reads CASSGTGGFPDTQYF. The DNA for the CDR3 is TGTGCCAGCAGCGGGACAGGGGGCTTTCCAGATACGCAGTATTTT.

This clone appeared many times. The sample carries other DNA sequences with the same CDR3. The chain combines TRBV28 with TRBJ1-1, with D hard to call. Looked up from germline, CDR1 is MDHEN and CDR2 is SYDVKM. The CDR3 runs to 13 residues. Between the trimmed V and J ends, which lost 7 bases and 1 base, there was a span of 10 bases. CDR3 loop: CASKGYPNTEAFF. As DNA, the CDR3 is TGTGCCAGCAAGGGCTATCCGAACACTGAAGCTTTCTTT. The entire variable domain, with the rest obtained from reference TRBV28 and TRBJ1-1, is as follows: DVKVTQSSRYLVKRTGEKVFLECVQDMDHENMFWYRQDPGLGLRLIYFSYDVKMKEKGDIPEGYSVSREKKERFSLILESASTNQTSMYLCASKGYPNTEAFFGQGTRLTVV.

The CDR3 region is CAWSVPASGTDTQYF. CDR3 in DNA: TGTGCCTGGAGTGTACCGGCTAGCGGCACAGATACGCAGTATTTT. The J gene is TRBJ2-3, the V gene TRBV30, with D tentatively TRBD2 (6 bases). Germline assignment: CDR1 GTSNPN and CDR2 SVGIG (reference sequence). The CDR3 is 15 amino acids. V lost 0 bases and J 1 base, leaving 11 bases between the germline ends. The variable domain in full, completed from reference TRBV30 and TRBJ2-3, reads SQTIHQWPATLVQPVGSPLSLECTVEGTSNPNLYWYRQAAGRGLQLLFYSVGIGQISSEVPQNLSASRPQDRQFILSSKKLLLSDSGFYLCAWSVPASGTDTQYFGPGTRLTVL.

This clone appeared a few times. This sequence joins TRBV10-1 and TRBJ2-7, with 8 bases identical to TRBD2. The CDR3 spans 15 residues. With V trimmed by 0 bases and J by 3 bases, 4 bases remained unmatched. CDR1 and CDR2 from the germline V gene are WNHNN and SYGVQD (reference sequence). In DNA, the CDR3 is TGCGCCAGCAGTGAGTCGACCCTAGCGGGCTACGAGCAGTACTTC. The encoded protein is CASSESTLAGYEQYF.

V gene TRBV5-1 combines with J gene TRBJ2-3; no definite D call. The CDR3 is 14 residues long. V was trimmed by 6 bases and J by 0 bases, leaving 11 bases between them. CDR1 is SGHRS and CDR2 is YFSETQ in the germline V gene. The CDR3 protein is CASKGQSSTDTQYF. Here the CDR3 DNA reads TGCGCCAGCAAAGGCCAATCTAGCACAGATACGCAGTATTTT. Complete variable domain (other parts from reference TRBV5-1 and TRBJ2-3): KAGVTQTPRYLIKTRGQQVTLSCSPISGHRSVSWYQQTPGQGLQFLFEYFSETQRNKGNFPGRFSGRQFSNSRSEMNVSTLELGDSALYLCASKGQSSTDTQYFGPGTRLTVL.

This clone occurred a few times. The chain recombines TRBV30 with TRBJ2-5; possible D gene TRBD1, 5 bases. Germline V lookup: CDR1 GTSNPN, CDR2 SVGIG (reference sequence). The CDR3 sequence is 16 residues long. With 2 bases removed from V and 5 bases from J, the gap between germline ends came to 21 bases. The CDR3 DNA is TGTGCCTGGAGTCTAGGATGGTTAGGGGTTGGGGAGACCCAGTACTTC. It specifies CAWSLGWLGVGETQYF.

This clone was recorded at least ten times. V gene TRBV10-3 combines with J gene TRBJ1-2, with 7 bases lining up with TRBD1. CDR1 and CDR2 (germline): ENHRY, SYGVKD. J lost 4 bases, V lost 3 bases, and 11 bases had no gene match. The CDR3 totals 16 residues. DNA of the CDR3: TGTGCCATCAGTGACGAGGACAGGACCCCTATCTATGGCTACACCTTC. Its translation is CAISDEDRTPIYGYTF.

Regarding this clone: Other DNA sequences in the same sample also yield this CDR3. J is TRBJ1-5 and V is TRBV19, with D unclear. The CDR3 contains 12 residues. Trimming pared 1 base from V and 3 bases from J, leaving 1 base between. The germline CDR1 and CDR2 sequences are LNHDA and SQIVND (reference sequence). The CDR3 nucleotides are TGTGCCAGTAGTATAGTCAATCAGCCCCAGCATTTT. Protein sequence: CASSIVNQPQHF.

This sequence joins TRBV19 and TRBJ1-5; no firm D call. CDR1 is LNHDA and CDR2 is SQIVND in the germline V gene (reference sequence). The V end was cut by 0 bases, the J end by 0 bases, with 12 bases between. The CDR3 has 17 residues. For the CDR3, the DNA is TGTGCCAGTAGTATAGATGGTCTTTGGTATAGCAATCAGCCCCAGCATTTT. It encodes CASSIDGLWYSNQPQHF.

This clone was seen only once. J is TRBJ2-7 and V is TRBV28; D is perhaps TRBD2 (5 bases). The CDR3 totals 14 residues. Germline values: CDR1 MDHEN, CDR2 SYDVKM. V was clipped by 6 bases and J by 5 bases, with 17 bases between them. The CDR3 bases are TGTGCCAGCAGCTCTACTAGTTTTAGCGACGAGCAGTACTTC. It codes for CASSSTSFSDEQYF.

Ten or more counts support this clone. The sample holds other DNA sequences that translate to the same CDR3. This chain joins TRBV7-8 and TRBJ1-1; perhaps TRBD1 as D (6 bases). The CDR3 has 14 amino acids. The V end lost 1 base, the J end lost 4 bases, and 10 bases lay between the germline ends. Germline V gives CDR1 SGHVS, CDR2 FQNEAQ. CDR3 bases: TGTGCCAGCAGCTTAGGGGGGCTGGGCACTGAAGCTTTCTTT. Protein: CASSLGGLGTEAFF.

CDR3 residues: CASSFGLAGVRWTDTQYF. The CDR3 region has the DNA TGTGCCAGCAGTTTTGGGCTAGCGGGAGTTCGATGGACAGATACGCAGTATTTT. The V gene is TRBV27, the J gene TRBJ2-3, with TRBD2 matching 10 bases. The CDR3 is 18 residues long. Germline CDR1 is MNHEY and CDR2 is SMNVEV (reference sequence). V trimming: 3 bases; J trimming: 3 bases; junction bases outside the gene matches: 12.

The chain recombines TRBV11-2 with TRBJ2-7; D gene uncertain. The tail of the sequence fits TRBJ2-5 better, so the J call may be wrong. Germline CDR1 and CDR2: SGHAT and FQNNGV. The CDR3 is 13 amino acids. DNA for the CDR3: TGTGCCAGCAGCTTAGTGGTGGTGGGGACCCAGTACTTC. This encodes CASSLVVVGTQYF.

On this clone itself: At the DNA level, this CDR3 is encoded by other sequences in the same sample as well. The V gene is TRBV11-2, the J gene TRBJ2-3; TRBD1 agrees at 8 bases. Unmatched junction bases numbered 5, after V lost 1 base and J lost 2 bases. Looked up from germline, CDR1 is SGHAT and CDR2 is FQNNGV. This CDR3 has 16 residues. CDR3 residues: CASSLGNRGSTDTQYF. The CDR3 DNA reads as TGTGCCAGCAGCTTAGGTAACAGGGGGTCCACAGATACGCAGTATTTT.

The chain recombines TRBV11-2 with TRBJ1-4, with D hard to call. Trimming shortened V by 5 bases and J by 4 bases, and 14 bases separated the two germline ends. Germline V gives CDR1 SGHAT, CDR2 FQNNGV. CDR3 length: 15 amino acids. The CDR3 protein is CASSKMGLLNEKLFF. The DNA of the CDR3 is TGTGCCAGCAGCAAGATGGGTCTACTTAATGAAAAACTGTTTTTT. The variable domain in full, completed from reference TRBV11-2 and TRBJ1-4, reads EAGVAQSPRYKIIEKRQSVAFWCNPISGHATLYWYQQILGQGPKLLIQFQNNGVVDDSQLPKDRFSAERLKGVDSTLKIQPAKLEDSAVYLCASSKMGLLNEKLFFGSGTQLSVL.

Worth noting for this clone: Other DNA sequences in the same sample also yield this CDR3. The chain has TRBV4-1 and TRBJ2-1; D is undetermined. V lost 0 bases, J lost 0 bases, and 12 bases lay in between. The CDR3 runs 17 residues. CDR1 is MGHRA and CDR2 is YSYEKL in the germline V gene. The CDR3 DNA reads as TGCGCCAGCAGCCAAGATCCGTACGCAGCCTCCTACAATGAGCAGTTCTTC. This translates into CASSQDPYAASYNEQFF.

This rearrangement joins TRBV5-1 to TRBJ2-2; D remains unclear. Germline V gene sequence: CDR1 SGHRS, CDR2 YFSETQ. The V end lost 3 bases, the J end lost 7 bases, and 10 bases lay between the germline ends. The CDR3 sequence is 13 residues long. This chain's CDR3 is CASSSTPSGELFF. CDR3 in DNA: TGCGCCAGCAGCTCTACCCCTAGCGGGGAGCTGTTTTTT.

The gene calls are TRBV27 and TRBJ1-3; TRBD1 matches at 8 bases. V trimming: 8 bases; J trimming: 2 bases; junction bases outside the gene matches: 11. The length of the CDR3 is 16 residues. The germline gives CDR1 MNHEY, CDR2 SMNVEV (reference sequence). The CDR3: CASSHRGQGAGNTIYF. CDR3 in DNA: TGTGCCAGCTCCCACAGAGGACAGGGCGCTGGAAACACCATATATTTT.

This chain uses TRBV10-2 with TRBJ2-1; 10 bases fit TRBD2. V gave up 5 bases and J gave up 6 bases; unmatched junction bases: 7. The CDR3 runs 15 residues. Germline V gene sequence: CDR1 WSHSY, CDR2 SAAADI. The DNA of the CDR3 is TGCGCCAGCAGTTCCTCTAGCGGGAGTATCAATGAGCAGTTCTTC. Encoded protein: CASSSSSGSINEQFF.

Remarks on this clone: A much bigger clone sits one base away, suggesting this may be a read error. The CDR3 here is CASSDRDTEELFF. Written as DNA, the CDR3 is TGTGCCAGCAGTGACAGGGACACCGAGGAGCTGTTTTTT. This chain uses TRBV6-4 with TRBJ2-2; possibly TRBD1 for D (6 bases). The CDR3 sequence is 13 residues long. Germline V gene lookup returns CDR1 MRHNA and CDR2 SNTAGT.

The CDR3 bases are TGTGCCAGCAGTGGCCCCGAACGGACTGACAATGAGCAGTTCTTC. It encodes CASSGPERTDNEQFF. The chain recombines TRBV6-6 with TRBJ2-1; weak D call: TRBD2 (5 bases). Germline V CDR1 and CDR2: MNHNY, SVGAGI (reference sequence). CDR3 size: 15 residues. V was clipped by 5 bases and J by 5 bases, with 16 bases between them.

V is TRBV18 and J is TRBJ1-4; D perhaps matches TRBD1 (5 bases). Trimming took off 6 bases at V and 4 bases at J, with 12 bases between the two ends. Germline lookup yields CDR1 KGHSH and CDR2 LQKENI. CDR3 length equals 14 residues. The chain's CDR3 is CASSLGRRNEKLFF. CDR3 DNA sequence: TGTGCCAGCTCCCTGGGGCGGCGTAATGAAAAACTGTTTTTT.

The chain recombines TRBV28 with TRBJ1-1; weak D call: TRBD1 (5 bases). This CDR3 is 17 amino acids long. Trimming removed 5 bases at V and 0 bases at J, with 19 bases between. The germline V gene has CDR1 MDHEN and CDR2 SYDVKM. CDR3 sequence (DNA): TGTGCCAGCAGTATATCGCGGGGGAAGTCCATGAACACTGAAGCTTTCTTT. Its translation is CASSISRGKSMNTEAFF.

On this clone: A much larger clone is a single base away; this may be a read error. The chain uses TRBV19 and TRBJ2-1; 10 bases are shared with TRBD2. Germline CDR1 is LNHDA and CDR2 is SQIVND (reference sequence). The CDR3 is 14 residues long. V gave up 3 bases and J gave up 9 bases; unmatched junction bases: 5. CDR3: CASSITSGMGEQFF. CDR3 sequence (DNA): TGTGCCAGTAGTATTACTAGCGGGATGGGTGAGCAGTTCTTC.

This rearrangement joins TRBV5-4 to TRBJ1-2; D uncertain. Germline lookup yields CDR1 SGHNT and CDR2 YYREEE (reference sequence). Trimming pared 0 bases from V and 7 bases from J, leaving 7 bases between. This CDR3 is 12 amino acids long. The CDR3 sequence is CASSLGAGGYTF. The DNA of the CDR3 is TGTGCCAGCAGCTTGGGGGCGGGTGGCTACACCTTC.

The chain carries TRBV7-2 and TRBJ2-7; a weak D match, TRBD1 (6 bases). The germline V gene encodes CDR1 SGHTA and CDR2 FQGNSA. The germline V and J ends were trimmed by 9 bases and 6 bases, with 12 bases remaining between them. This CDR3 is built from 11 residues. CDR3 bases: TGTGCCAGTGGAGAGGGGGTCGAGCAGTACTTC. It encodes CASGEGVEQYF.

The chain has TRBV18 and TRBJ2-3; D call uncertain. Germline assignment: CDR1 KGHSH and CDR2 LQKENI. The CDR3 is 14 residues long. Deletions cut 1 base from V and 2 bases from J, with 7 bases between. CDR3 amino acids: CASSPRADTDTQYF. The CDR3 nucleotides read TGTGCCAGCTCACCACGGGCAGACACAGATACGCAGTATTTT.